Sequencing of this T cell receptor beta chain was carried out in a study of cytotoxic CD8 clonotypes in ibrutinib-treated CLL. Study as a whole: Productive templates per sample averaged about 260,000; productive rearrangements, more than 75,000. Study-level points and caveats: Relative to age-matched healthy donors, clonality at baseline was higher, and it tracked circulating CD8+ T-cell counts.

TCRdb keeps only in-frame clones here, not all; method: immunoSEQ multiplex PCR. The table has about 160,000 clones, under 90% seen once. A word on this clone: Its antigen remains unidentified.

This sample comprised PBMCs, obtained after 24 months of ibrutinib treatment. The TCR sequence derives from a human donor with chronic lymphocytic leukemia.

Written as DNA, the CDR3 is TGTGCCTGGAGTGGCCGCTCCAGGGGGAACTCCTACGAGCAGTACTTC. It specifies CAWSGRSRGNSYEQYF. J is TRBJ2-7 and V is TRBV30; 7 bases map to TRBD1. Trimming removed 1 base from V and 0 bases from J; junction bases left unmatched: 9. The CDR3 runs to 16 residues. Germline V gene data show CDR1 as GTSNPN and CDR2 as SVGIG (reference sequence).